A selection of T cell receptor beta chains follows, all from one sample in a study of T cells in Graves' hyperthyroidism and ophthalmopathy. MiXCR, applied by TCRdb to the multiplex PCR reads, yields one record per CDR3 protein. Of nearly 600,000 distinct CDR3 sequences in the sample, over 12% were seen once. The specimen sequenced was blood. Source of these receptors: a woman younger than 35 with Graves' ophthalmopathy. The conserved cysteine and the conserved F or W are not part of the CDR3 here. The order of the fields is V gene, D gene, J gene, CDR3 protein. D genes are given only for firm matches.

v_gene: TRBV5-1
d_gene: .
j_gene: TRBJ1-5
CDR3aa: ASSDGQGNQPQH

v_gene: TRBV4-2
d_gene: TRBD2
j_gene: TRBJ2-1
CDR3aa: ASSQSSLPSGIYYNEQF

v_gene: TRBV9
d_gene: .
j_gene: TRBJ2-4
CDR3aa: ASSVGGGGGNIQY

v_gene: TRBV20-1
d_gene: TRBD1
j_gene: TRBJ1-5
CDR3aa: SAATGTGGSQPQH

v_gene: TRBV3-1
d_gene: .
j_gene: TRBJ2-1
CDR3aa: ASSQDPLTATYNEQF

v_gene: TRBV7-9
d_gene: .
j_gene: TRBJ2-1
CDR3aa: ASSLARQDLYNEQF

v_gene: TRBV28
d_gene: .
j_gene: TRBJ1-2
CDR3aa: ASTDGQGWGYT

v_gene: TRBV7-8
d_gene: .
j_gene: TRBJ1-1
CDR3aa: ASSSRGTEAF

v_gene: TRBV9
d_gene: .
j_gene: TRBJ2-1
CDR3aa: ASSVAGLAYNEQF

v_gene: TRBV28
d_gene: TRBD2
j_gene: TRBJ2-1
CDR3aa: ASSLKSLGRGQF

v_gene: TRBV6-1
d_gene: TRBD1
j_gene: TRBJ2-7
CDR3aa: ASSPRGQGRVEQY

v_gene: TRBV9
d_gene: .
j_gene: TRBJ1-6
CDR3aa: ASSVGEYGNSPLH

v_gene: TRBV5-4
d_gene: TRBD1
j_gene: TRBJ2-2
CDR3aa: ASSRGGTGIGELF